One and the same sample provided the 8 T cell receptor beta chains below, sequenced in a study of shared T cell receptors in the human thymus. Clones were sequenced by immunoSEQ multiplex PCR, and TCRdb holds only the in-frame ones, with some missing. Of about 660,000 clones listed, more than 70% were seen once; the top ten hold 0.0094%. In addition, the sample was reused for a study of human thymus T cells.

The specimen sequenced was thymocytes. These receptors were collected from a boy in the first two years of life with a congenital heart defect.

V usage is TRBV22-1 and J usage is TRBJ1-1. TRBV22-1 constitutes a pseudogene. This CDR3 comprises 15 residues. In DNA, the CDR3 is TGTCCTGGGAGCGACGGGGAGGGTGCGAACACTGAAGCTTTCTTT. This encodes CPGSDGEGANTEAFF.

The J gene is TRBJ1-1, the V gene TRBV9, with 7 bases lining up with TRBD1. This CDR3 comprises 14 residues. Trimming took 3 bases from V and 1 from J; bases not matched to a gene: 3. In germline, CDR1 is SGDLS, CDR2 YYNGEE. The CDR3, as DNA: TGTGCCAGCAGCGCGGACAGGTGGAACACTGAAGCTTTCTTT. This translates into CASSADRWNTEAFF.

In nucleotides, the CDR3 is TGTGCCAGCAGCTTAGCAAGGAGGAGCTCCTACAATGAGCAGTTCTTC. Its protein product is CASSLARRSSYNEQFF. This sequence joins TRBV11-2 and TRBJ2-1; D might be TRBD2 (5 bases). Per the germline V gene, CDR1 is SGHAT and CDR2 is FQNNGV. CDR3 length equals 16 residues. Trimming shortened V by 1 base and J by 0 bases, and 10 bases separated the two germline ends.

The chain uses TRBV27 and TRBJ2-2; possible D gene TRBD2, 6 bases. CDR1 and CDR2 from the germline V gene are MNHEY and SMNVEV (reference sequence). The CDR3 is 15 amino acids. The germline V and J ends were trimmed by 6 bases and 1 base, with 12 bases remaining between them. The CDR3 DNA reads TGTGCCAGCAGACCCTCAGCGGGGAACACCGGGGAGCTGTTTTTT. It codes for CASRPSAGNTGELFF.

The chain couples TRBV28 to TRBJ2-7; TRBD2 might be the D (6 bases). Germline CDR1 MDHEN, CDR2 SYDVKM. The CDR3 loop spans 17 amino acids. Trimming left V 5 bases short and J 0 bases short, with 20 bases between. The CDR3 protein is CASSTRRREPSSYEQYF. The CDR3, as DNA: TGTGCCAGCAGTACCCGTCGGCGGGAACCTAGCTCCTACGAGCAGTACTTC.

The gene calls are TRBV4-1 and TRBJ2-7, with 7 bases that match TRBD2. V lost 0 bases to trimming and J lost 6 bases; unmatched junction nucleotides: 2. The CDR3 runs to 13 residues. The germline V gene encodes CDR1 MGHRA and CDR2 YSYEKL. The CDR3 here is CASSQDREGEQYF. The CDR3 coding sequence is TGCGCCAGCAGCCAAGACAGGGAGGGCGAGCAGTACTTC.

The V gene is TRBV19, the J gene TRBJ1-1; D is possibly TRBD1 (5 bases). This CDR3 has 17 amino acids. Germline V gene sequence: CDR1 LNHDA, CDR2 SQIVND (reference sequence). The V and J ends lost 3 bases and 4 bases respectively, with 21 bases between them. CDR3 DNA: TGTGCCAGTAGTATCCGCAGGGTATCGGAACGAGGCACTGAAGCTTTCTTT. Translation: CASSIRRVSERGTEAFF.

The CDR3 reads CASRRTNRVRAYEQYF. The CDR3 nucleotides are TGTGCCAGCAGGCGCACGAACAGGGTACGGGCATACGAGCAGTACTTC. The chain recombines TRBV5-5 with TRBJ2-7, with a weak D call TRBD1 (6 bases). The CDR3 runs 16 residues. Between the trimmed V and J ends, which lost 5 bases and 4 bases, there was a span of 22 bases. Germline CDR1 reads SGHKS; CDR2 reads YYEKEE (reference sequence).